The 14 T cell receptor beta chains reported below all come from one sample, sequenced in a study of patients and donors after allogeneic stem cell transplantation. TCRdb reanalysed the RT-PCR reads using MiXCR and keeps one entry per CDR3 protein. The data hold under 200,000 distinct CDR3 sequences, with over 25% observed a single time. Sequencing input: blood, either unsorted or a sorted T cell fraction (not recorded which). The source of these receptors is a human donor who was either an allogeneic HSCT recipient or a stem cell or donor lymphocyte infusion donor (not recorded which). It is not recorded whose cells these are; they may come from a transplant donor.

The genes are TRBV20-1 and TRBJ2-7; D remains ambiguous. From germline, CDR1 is DFQATT and CDR2 SNEGSKA (reference sequence). The CDR3 consists of 12 residues. Trimming took 7 bases from V and 0 from J, leaving 10 bases between them. In nucleotides, the CDR3 is TGCAGTGTCCAGCGTATCTCCTACGAGCAGTACTTC. Translating it yields CSVQRISYEQYF.

This chain links TRBV30 with TRBJ1-5; D possibly corresponds to TRBD1 (5 bases). V was shortened by 2 bases and J by 3 bases, with 8 bases between the two germline ends. The germline V gene has CDR1 GTSNPN and CDR2 SVGIG (reference sequence). The CDR3 length is 13 residues. This CDR3 reads CAWSLGPNQPQHF. CDR3 DNA: TGTGCCTGGAGTTTGGGACCCAATCAGCCCCAGCATTTT.

This clonotype turned up a few times. V is TRBV7-8 and J is TRBJ1-1; D uncertain. Trimming took off 5 bases at V and 5 bases at J, with 12 bases between the two ends. The CDR3 consists of 13 residues. The germline V gene has CDR1 SGHVS and CDR2 FQNEAQ. CDR3 in amino acids: CASSPRTVTEAFF. The CDR3 DNA reads TGTGCCAGCAGCCCCCGGACGGTTACTGAAGCTTTCTTT.

Only a few counts were recorded for this clonotype. The CDR3 region has the DNA TGTGCCGCCCAGAGGGGGACCCACTATGGCTACACCTTC. This encodes CAAQRGTHYGYTF. The V and J genes are TRBV6-5 and TRBJ1-2; D is possibly TRBD1 (6 bases). The CDR3 is 13 amino acids. Deletions cut 11 bases from V and 3 bases from J, with 16 bases between. Germline V gene data show CDR1 as MNHEY and CDR2 as SVGAGI.

This clonotype appeared a single time. J is TRBJ1-5 and V is TRBV12-3 or TRBV12-4; TRBD1 might be the D (5 bases). The germline V and J ends were trimmed by 1 base and 4 bases, with 14 bases remaining between them. The CDR3 consists of 16 residues. For the CDR3, the DNA is TGTGCCAGCAGTTTAGGCTGGGGCGCTGGGAATCAGCCCCAGCATTTT. This gives the protein CASSLGWGAGNQPQHF.

The rearrangement joins TRBV5-1 to TRBJ2-3, with 7 nucleotides matching TRBD2. Losses at the gene ends were 2 bases for V and 5 bases for J; bases not matched to a gene: 8. Germline CDR1 reads SGHRS; CDR2 reads YFSETQ. The CDR3 has 15 residues. This CDR3 is CASSLTSASGDTQYF. CDR3 nucleotide sequence: TGCGCCAGCAGCTTAACTAGCGCTTCCGGAGATACGCAGTATTTT.

The V and J genes are TRBV10-3 and TRBJ2-2; D is ambiguous. Deletions cut 6 bases from V and 5 bases from J, with 13 bases between. The CDR3 is made up of 14 amino acids. CDR1 and CDR2 (germline): ENHRY, SYGVKD. The CDR3 DNA follows: TGTGCCATCAGCGAATGGACCGCTACCGGGGAGCTGTTTTTT. This gives the protein CAISEWTATGELFF.

This clonotype has more than one count but fewer than ten. This chain joins TRBV9 and TRBJ2-7; TRBD2 might be the D (6 bases). The length of the CDR3 is 15 residues. V lost 4 bases and J 2 bases, leaving 16 bases between the germline ends. Germline values: CDR1 SGDLS, CDR2 YYNGEE. DNA of the CDR3: TGTGCCAGCAGCCCCCTCGAACGACTAGCCTACGAGCAGTACTTC. It encodes CASSPLERLAYEQYF. The full variable domain, rest sourced from reference TRBV9 and TRBJ2-7, is DSGVTQTPKHLITATGQRVTLRCSPRSGDLSVYWYQQSLDQGLQFLIQYYNGEERAKGNILERFSAQQFPDLHSELNLSSLELGDSALYFCASSPLERLAYEQYFGPGTRLTVT.

This clonotype was recorded a few times. The chain has TRBV10-3 and TRBJ2-3, with D possibly being TRBD2 (6 bases). The V gene lost 0 bases and the J gene lost 7 bases, with 14 bases spanning the gap. CDR1 and CDR2 from the germline V gene are ENHRY and SYGVKD. The CDR3 loop spans 15 amino acids. This CDR3 is CAISESGGRLYTQYF. For the CDR3, the DNA is TGTGCCATCAGTGAGTCGGGGGGACGGCTTTATACGCAGTATTTT.

A few counts support this clonotype. The rearrangement joins TRBV5-1 to TRBJ1-1, with 7 bases lining up with TRBD1. Germline CDR1 reads SGHRS; CDR2 reads YFSETQ. CDR3 size: 16 residues. V was clipped by 1 base and J by 1 base; unmatched bases: 7. The CDR3 DNA reads TGCGCCAGCAGCTTGAAAAGGGGGCGCGGGAACACTGAAGCTTTCTTT. Translation: CASSLKRGRGNTEAFF.

The chain recombines TRBV27 with TRBJ2-2; 9 bases are shared with TRBD1. Germline V lookup: CDR1 MNHEY, CDR2 SMNVEV (reference sequence). This CDR3 comprises 18 residues. With V trimmed by 6 bases and J by 3 bases, 14 bases remained unmatched. The CDR3 spells CASSFITGGRSYTGELFF. The CDR3, as DNA: TGTGCCAGCAGCTTCATTACAGGGGGCCGCTCCTACACCGGGGAGCTGTTTTTT.

In this sample, this clonotype turned up a few times. The genes are TRBV4-3 and TRBJ2-5, with D tentatively TRBD1 (7 bases). Deletions cut 0 bases from V and 2 bases from J, with 10 bases between. The germline V gene has CDR1 LGHNA and CDR2 YSLEER. CDR3 size: 15 residues. The CDR3 DNA follows: TGCGCCAGCAGCCAAGAGACAGGGAGGCAAGAGACCCAGTACTTC. This encodes CASSQETGRQETQYF.

The V call is TRBV6-2 or TRBV6-3, the J call TRBJ2-5; D gene ambiguous. CDR1 MNHEY and CDR2 SVGEGT come from the germline V gene. The CDR3 spans 9 residues. The germline V and J ends were trimmed by 8 bases and 5 bases, with 3 bases remaining between them. The CDR3 DNA sequence: TGTGCCAGCGGCGAGACCCAGTACTTC. Protein sequence: CASGETQYF.

The chain is built from TRBV5-1 and TRBJ1-5, with 9 bases identical to TRBD1. Germline CDR1 reads SGHRS; CDR2 reads YFSETQ. CDR3 size: 15 residues. V gave up 0 bases and J gave up 5 bases; unmatched junction bases: 3. CDR3 in DNA: TGCGCCAGCAGCTTGGGACAGGGGGACTATCAGCCCCAGCATTTT. It encodes CASSLGQGDYQPQHF.